A single sample is the source of the 16 T cell receptor beta chains below, sequenced in a study of cytomegalovirus exposure and HLA in healthy donors. The study ran its PCR with 60 Vbeta and 13 Jbeta primers. The assay was immunoSEQ multiplex PCR, and TCRdb's table has in-frame clones only and misses some. The repertoire consists of 150,000 to 200,000 clones, with 65% to 85% occurring once and the leading ten covering approximately 6.8%. The sequenced sample consisted of PBMCs. All receptors come from a woman aged 35 to 49 in good health and CMV-seropositive.

The gene calls are TRBV7-8 and TRBJ2-3; 10 bases match TRBD2. Trimming removed 6 bases from V and 3 bases from J; junction bases left unmatched: 6. The CDR3 length is 15 residues. The germline CDR1 and CDR2 sequences are SGHVS and FQNEAQ. The DNA of the CDR3 is TGTGCCAGCAGTCAAAGGACTAGCGGAACAGATACGCAGTATTTT. Encoded protein: CASSQRTSGTDTQYF.

This clone was found a few times. J is TRBJ2-1 and V is TRBV6-6; 7 bases are shared with TRBD1. CDR3 length: 14 amino acids. With 7 bases clipped from V and 8 bases from J, the junction kept 11 bases outside the gene matches. The germline V gene encodes CDR1 MNHNY and CDR2 SVGAGI (reference sequence). CDR3 protein: CASKQTGARDEQFF. The CDR3 DNA follows: TGTGCCAGCAAACAAACAGGGGCGCGCGATGAGCAGTTCTTC.

The rearrangement uses TRBV9 and TRBJ2-3, with TRBD2 identical over 9 bases. The CDR3 contains 16 residues. With V trimmed by 0 bases and J by 1 base, 3 bases remained unmatched. Germline V gives CDR1 SGDLS, CDR2 YYNGEE. The CDR3 DNA reads TGTGCCAGCAGCGTAGGGTCTAGCGGGGGCACAGATACGCAGTATTTT. This sequence encodes CASSVGSSGGTDTQYF.

The rearrangement links TRBV29-1 to TRBJ1-1, with 9 bases fitting TRBD1. CDR1 is SQVTM and CDR2 is ANQGSEA in the germline V gene. V trimming: 2 bases; J trimming: 7 bases; junction bases outside the gene matches: 11. The length of the CDR3 is 15 residues. In DNA, the CDR3 is TGCAGCGTTGAACTTCCCGGGACAGGGTTTGGTGAAGCTTTCTTT. The encoded protein is CSVELPGTGFGEAFF.

The rearrangement links TRBV18 to TRBJ2-7, with 7 nucleotides matching TRBD1. V dropped 3 bases and J dropped 5; count of bases not matched to a gene: 10. The germline V gene encodes CDR1 KGHSH and CDR2 LQKENI. CDR3 length: 15 residues. DNA for the CDR3: TGTGCCAGCTCACCGATCGGGGACAGTCGTAACGAGCAGTACTTC. Translating it yields CASSPIGDSRNEQYF.

This chain links TRBV19 with TRBJ1-5; tentatively, D is TRBD1 (6 bases). CDR3 length: 16 residues. Trimming took off 5 bases at V and 1 base at J, with 15 bases between the two ends. In germline, CDR1 is LNHDA, CDR2 SQIVND (reference sequence). Here the CDR3 reads CASSPPGVGSNQPQHF. CDR3 DNA sequence: TGTGCCAGTAGTCCCCCAGGGGTGGGGAGCAATCAGCCCCAGCATTTT.

V usage is TRBV5-1 and J usage is TRBJ2-7; possible D gene TRBD1, 6 bases. The CDR3 length is 15 residues. CDR1 is SGHRS and CDR2 is YFSETQ in the germline V gene. The V end lost 4 bases, the J end lost 6 bases, and 20 bases lay between the germline ends. The CDR3 loop is CASSPVQGKAGEQYF. The CDR3 DNA reads TGCGCCAGCAGCCCGGTGCAGGGGAAAGCTGGCGAGCAGTACTTC.

This sequence joins TRBV29-1 and TRBJ2-1; TRBD2 aligns across 11 bases. The CDR3 covers 14 residues. Germline CDR1 is SQVTM and CDR2 is ANQGSEA. Trimming took 6 bases from V and 9 from J; bases not matched to a gene: 10. The CDR3 DNA sequence: TGCAGCGTACATCTAGCGGGGGGTACGGGTGAGCAGTTCTTC. Residues: CSVHLAGGTGEQFF.

The count of this clone is one. V is TRBV10-3 and J is TRBJ2-5, with TRBD2 matching 7 bases. CDR1 and CDR2 from the germline V gene are ENHRY and SYGVKD. This CDR3 contains 14 residues. J was trimmed by 5 bases and V by 10 bases; bases with no gene match: 13. The DNA for the CDR3 is TGTGCCACGGATAATCGGGGGGTTGGGGAGACCCAGTACTTC. It encodes CATDNRGVGETQYF.

The genes are TRBV7-3 and TRBJ2-7; 7 nucleotides agree with TRBD1. This CDR3 region has 16 residues. Germline loops: CDR1 SGHTA, CDR2 FQGTGA. With V trimmed by 1 base and J by 7 bases, 13 bases remained unmatched. The DNA of the CDR3 is TGTGCCAGCAGCTTAATCCCGGGACAGCCTATTGAGGAGCAGTACTTC. Translation gives CASSLIPGQPIEEQYF.

This chain connects TRBV29-1 to TRBJ2-5; 7 positions agree with TRBD2. Trimming cost V 6 bases and J 3 bases; bases outside gene matches: 7. The V gene's germline CDR1 is SQVTM and CDR2 ANQGSEA. CDR3 length equals 13 residues. This chain's CDR3 is CSVRRGVEETQYF. The CDR3 DNA is TGCAGCGTGCGCCGGGGGGTCGAAGAGACCCAGTACTTC.

V gene TRBV18 combines with J gene TRBJ1-1, with D tentatively TRBD1 (5 bases). Trimming took 1 base from V and 1 from J, leaving 10 bases between them. The CDR3 runs to 15 residues. Germline CDR1 KGHSH, CDR2 LQKENI. The DNA of the CDR3 is TGTGCCAGCTCACCACAGGAGGGGAGGAACACTGAAGCTTTCTTT. It specifies CASSPQEGRNTEAFF.

This clone was observed a single time. The gene calls are TRBV6-5 and TRBJ2-2; 9 nucleotides match TRBD1. CDR1 and CDR2 from the germline V gene are MNHEY and SVGAGI. V lost 5 bases, J lost 7 bases, and 5 bases stayed unmatched. The CDR3 contains 14 residues. In nucleotides, the CDR3 is TGTGCCAGCAGTGTCGGGACAGGGTTCGGGGAGCTGTTTTTT. Amino acids: CASSVGTGFGELFF.

The chain is built from TRBV7-6 and TRBJ1-1, with TRBD1 as a possible D gene (6 bases). The V and J ends lost 2 bases and 5 bases respectively, with 12 bases between them. Germline CDR1 SGHVS, CDR2 FNYEAQ. The CDR3 has 14 amino acids. CDR3 protein: CASSLTGIRTEAFF. The CDR3 nucleotides read TGTGCCAGCAGCTTAACAGGGATTCGGACTGAAGCTTTCTTT.

CDR3 sequence: CAWRDQGYTQYF. CDR3 nucleotides: TGTGCCTGGAGGGACCAGGGTTATACGCAGTATTTT. V gene TRBV30 combines with J gene TRBJ2-3; tentative D call: TRBD1 (5 bases). This CDR3 spans 12 amino acids. V was shortened by 3 bases and J by 7 bases, with 11 bases between the two germline ends. Germline CDR1 and CDR2: GTSNPN and SVGIG (reference sequence).

This clone was recorded once. The genes are TRBV19 and TRBJ2-1; 15 bases line up with TRBD2. Germline V gene data show CDR1 as LNHDA and CDR2 as SQIVND (reference sequence). The CDR3 sequence is 19 residues long. Trimming at V came to 7 bases and at J to 2 bases, leaving 12 bases not matched to a gene. CDR3 region: CASTPGGLAGGQTYNEQFF. The CDR3 nucleotides read TGTGCCAGTACCCCCGGGGGACTAGCGGGGGGTCAAACCTACAATGAGCAGTTCTTC. The full variable domain, in which reference TRBV19 and TRBJ2-1 provide the parts outside the CDR3, is DGGITQSPKYLFRKEGQNVTLSCEQNLNHDAMYWYRQDPGQGLRLIYYSQIVNDFQKGDIAEGYSVSREKKESFPLTVTSAQKNPTAFYLCASTPGGLAGGQTYNEQFFGPGTRLTVL.